Listed here are 8 T cell receptor beta chains from one sample, sequenced in a study of blood T cells in healthy people across ages. A J-beta primer mix and a sample-barcoded 5' primer were used in a second PCR of about 7 to 12 cycles. One entry per CDR3 protein results from TCRdb running MiXCR on the 5' RACE reads. The sample holds about 800,000 distinct CDR3 sequences, more than 20% seen once. This same sample was also part of a study on T cells of mothers and their children.

Sequenced input: blood. These receptors all stem from a boy between 10 and 17 years old in good health.

This clonotype has a handful of counts. An end of the junction differs from the germline gene, which may be a read error. This chain joins TRBV7-2 and TRBJ1-1; possibly TRBD1 for D (5 bases). Germline CDR1 is SGHTA and CDR2 is FQGNSA. The CDR3 is made up of 14 amino acids. The CDR3: CASSLAQGLTEAFF. Written as DNA, the CDR3 is TGTGCCAGCAGCCTAGCCCAGGGACTCACTGAAGCTTTCTTT.

V and J are TRBV29-1 and TRBJ2-5; 8 positions match TRBD2. Per germline, CDR1 SQVTM and CDR2 ANQGSEA. The CDR3 extends over 12 amino acids. Trimming removed 4 bases from V and 5 bases from J; junction bases left unmatched: 3. CDR3 sequence (DNA): TGCAGCGTTGGAGCGGGAGCCGAGACCCAGTACTTC. Amino acid sequence: CSVGAGAETQYF.

In its sample, this clonotype was seen a few times. J is TRBJ1-1 and V is TRBV7-9, with D perhaps TRBD1 (6 bases). The CDR3 contains 17 residues. CDR1 is SEHNR and CDR2 is FQNEAQ in the germline V gene (reference sequence). Trimming removed 5 bases at V and 7 bases at J, with 26 bases between. DNA of the CDR3: TGTGCCAGCAGCACCGTCGAGGGGGGCAGTTACTTGATTGAAGCTTTCTTT. Translation gives CASSTVEGGSYLIEAFF.

The chain combines TRBV9 with TRBJ2-5; 11 bases align to TRBD2. This CDR3 comprises 17 residues. Trimming removed 2 bases from V and 2 bases from J; junction bases left unmatched: 8. CDR1 is SGDLS, CDR2 YYNGEE, per germline. The CDR3 protein is CASSVTSGTMGQETQYF. The CDR3 coding sequence is TGTGCCAGCAGCGTGACTAGCGGGACAATGGGGCAAGAGACCCAGTACTTC.

This sequence joins TRBV27 and TRBJ2-3; 10 bases align to TRBD2. The CDR3 consists of 17 residues. Germline V lookup: CDR1 MNHEY, CDR2 SMNVEV (reference sequence). The J segment lost 0 bases and the V segment lost 7 bases, leaving 10 bases of the junction unmatched. The CDR3 coding sequence is TGTGCCAGCATTGCCAGCGGGAGGGGTCTTAGCACAGATACGCAGTATTTT. Protein sequence: CASIASGRGLSTDTQYF.

This clonotype was seen only a few times. V and J are TRBV28 and TRBJ2-5, with TRBD1 identical over 7 bases. Germline loops: CDR1 MDHEN, CDR2 SYDVKM. The CDR3 has 22 residues. V lost 3 bases and J lost 2; bases outside the gene matches: 27. The CDR3, as DNA: TGTGCCAGCAGTTTTATTAGGGGGCGTAATCGCCTGAACAAAGACGTACAAGAGACCCAGTACTTC. Protein: CASSFIRGRNRLNKDVQETQYF.

J is TRBJ1-2 and V is TRBV7-2; TRBD1 agrees at 10 bases. The CDR3 is 14 residues long. The junction had 3 bases not matched to a gene; V was cut back by 5 bases and J by 3 bases. Germline V gives CDR1 SGHTA, CDR2 FQGNSA. CDR3 nucleotide sequence: TGTGCCAGCAGCAGACAGGGGGCGGACTATGGCTACACCTTC. It codes for CASSRQGADYGYTF. The variable domain in full, with the rest retrieved from reference TRBV7-2 and TRBJ1-2, is GAGVSQSPSNKVTEKGKDVELRCDPISGHTALYWYRQSLGQGLEFLIYFQGNSAPDKSGLPSDRFSAERTGGSVSTLTIQRTQQEDSAVYLCASSRQGADYGYTFGSGTRLTVV.

The chain is built from TRBV6-5 and TRBJ2-1; 9 bases agree with TRBD1. Germline V lookup: CDR1 MNHEY, CDR2 SVGAGI. This CDR3 contains 15 residues. The trim removed 7 bases at V and 6 bases at J, leaving 10 bases unmatched. The CDR3 sequence: CASTDAGTGSNEQFF. DNA for the CDR3: TGTGCCAGCACCGACGCCGGGACAGGGTCCAATGAGCAGTTCTTC.